Listed below are T cell receptor beta chains from one sample, sequenced in a study of cytomegalovirus exposure and HLA in healthy donors. TCRdb's copy holds only in-frame clones and misses some; the assay was immunoSEQ multiplex PCR. The sample consists of under 200,000 clones, around 74% of them appearing once. The sample consisted of PBMCs. The origin of the receptors is a woman in her 30s in good health and CMV-seronegative. Both conserved end residues are part of each CDR3. The order of the fields is clone size, V gene, J gene, D gene, CDR3 protein, CDR3 DNA. D genes are given only for firm matches. Clone size is shown for a subset of rows, as once, few, many or a class of expanded clone.

.	TRBV7-3	TRBJ1-2	TRBD1	CASSLYGTDRKNYGYTF	TGTGCCAGCAGCTTATACGGGACAGATCGGAAAAACTATGGCTACACCTTC
.	TRBV4-1	TRBJ1-4	.	CASSQVPLAGRNEKLFF	TGCGCCAGCAGCCAAGTACCCTTGGCAGGCCGAAATGAAAAACTGTTTTTT
.	TRBV2	TRBJ2-2	TRBD2	CASSPTSSNTGELFF	TGTGCCAGCAGTCCGACTAGCAGTAACACCGGGGAGCTGTTTTTT
.	TRBV29-1	TRBJ1-2	TRBD1	CSVAKTGVDGYTF	TGCAGCGTCGCAAAGACAGGGGTTGATGGCTACACCTTC
.	TRBV14	TRBJ1-2	.	CASSGRGNYGYTF	TGTGCCAGCAGCGGCAGGGGAAACTATGGCTACACCTTC
.	TRBV5-1	TRBJ1-6	TRBD1	CASSLATGTGHSPLHF	TGCGCCAGCAGCTTGGCCACCGGGACAGGGCATTCACCCCTCCACTTT
.	TRBV25-1	TRBJ2-3	TRBD2	CASSAIAGLTDTQYF	TGTGCCAGCAGTGCTATAGCGGGGTTAACAGATACGCAGTATTTT
.	TRBV5-4	TRBJ2-3	TRBD2	CASSVSGGTDTQYF	TGTGCCAGCAGCGTCAGCGGGGGCACAGATACGCAGTATTTT
once	TRBV5-4	TRBJ1-1	.	CASSVTGVWTEAFF	TGTGCCAGCAGTGTAACGGGGGTATGGACTGAAGCTTTCTTT
.	TRBV18	TRBJ1-2	.	CASSPPTDSYYGYTF	TGTGCCAGCTCACCACCTACGGACAGCTACTATGGCTACACCTTC
.	TRBV2	TRBJ2-3	TRBD2	CASSGEAGGTDTQYF	TGTGCCAGCAGTGGCGAAGCGGGGGGCACAGATACGCAGTATTTT
.	TRBV18	TRBJ1-4	TRBD1	CASSPYTTGGATNEKLFF	TGTGCCAGCTCACCTTATACAACAGGGGGCGCGACTAATGAAAAACTGTTTTTT
once	TRBV6-5	TRBJ1-2	.	CASSRTLNYGYTF	TGTGCCAGCAGTCGGACACTTAACTATGGCTACACCTTC
.	TRBV27	TRBJ2-3	.	CASSFLDRTDTQYF	TGTGCCAGCAGTTTTCTAGATCGTACAGATACGCAGTATTTT
.	TRBV7-8	TRBJ1-6	.	CASSLVSPSSYNSPLHF	TGTGCCAGCAGCTTAGTCTCTCCGAGCTCCTATAATTCACCCCTCCACTTT
.	TRBV30	TRBJ1-6	.	CAWSGPGTGYNSPLHF	TGTGCCTGGAGTGGACCCGGCACAGGGTATAATTCACCCCTCCACTTT
.	TRBV5-1	TRBJ1-4	.	CASSLGTADEKLFF	TGCGCCAGCAGCTTGGGGACAGCTGATGAAAAACTGTTTTTT